The text below deals with one T cell receptor beta chain. TCRdb's table, derived via immunoSEQ multiplex PCR, lists solely in-frame clones and lacks some. The top ten hold 4% to 5.5% of the sample, which has roughly 250,000 clones, about four fifths seen once. These data come from a study of blood T cell repertoires in COVID-19. Sequences were obtained from peripheral blood. The receptor comes from a man over 45 with active or convalescent COVID-19.

As DNA, the CDR3 is TGCAGCGTCCTCGGACTAGCGGGGGCCTCCACAGATACGCAGTATTTT. Translated, it gives CSVLGLAGASTDTQYF. The chain joins TRBV29-1 to TRBJ2-3; the match to TRBD2 covers 13 bases. With V trimmed by 6 bases and J by 2 bases, 8 bases remained unmatched. Germline CDR1 reads SQVTM; CDR2 reads ANQGSEA. CDR3 length equals 16 residues.